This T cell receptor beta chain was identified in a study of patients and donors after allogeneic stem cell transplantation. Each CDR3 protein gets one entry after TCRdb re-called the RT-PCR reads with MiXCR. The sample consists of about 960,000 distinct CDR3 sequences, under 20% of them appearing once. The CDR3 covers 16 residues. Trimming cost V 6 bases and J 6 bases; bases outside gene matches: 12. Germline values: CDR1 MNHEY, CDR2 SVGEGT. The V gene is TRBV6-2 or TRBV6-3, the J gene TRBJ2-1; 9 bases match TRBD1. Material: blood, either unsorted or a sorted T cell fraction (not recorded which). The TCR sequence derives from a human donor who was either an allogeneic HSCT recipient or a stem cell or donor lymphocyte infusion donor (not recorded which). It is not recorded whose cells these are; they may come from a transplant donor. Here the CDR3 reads CASSHLDRGGGNEQFF. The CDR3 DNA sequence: TGTGCCAGCAGCCACCTGGACAGGGGAGGAGGCAATGAGCAGTTCTTC.